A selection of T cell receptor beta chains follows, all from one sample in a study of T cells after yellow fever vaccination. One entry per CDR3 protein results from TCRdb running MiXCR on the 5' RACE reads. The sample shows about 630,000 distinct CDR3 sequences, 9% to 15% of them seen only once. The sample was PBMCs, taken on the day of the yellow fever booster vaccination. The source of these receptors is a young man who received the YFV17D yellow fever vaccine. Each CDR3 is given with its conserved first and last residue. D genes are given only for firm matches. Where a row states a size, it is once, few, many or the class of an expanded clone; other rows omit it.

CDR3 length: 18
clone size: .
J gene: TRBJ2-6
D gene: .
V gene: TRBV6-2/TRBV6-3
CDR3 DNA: TGTGCCAGCAGTTTTATGTCTTCTGAACCCTCTGGGGCCAACGTCCTGACTTTC
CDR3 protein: CASSFMSSEPSGANVLTF

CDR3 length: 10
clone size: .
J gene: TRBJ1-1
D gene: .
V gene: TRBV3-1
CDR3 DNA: TGTGCCAGCAGTGGAATGTTTGCTTTCTTT
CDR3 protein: CASSGMFAFF

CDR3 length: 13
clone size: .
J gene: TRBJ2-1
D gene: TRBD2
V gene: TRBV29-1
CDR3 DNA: TGCAGCGTGAGGACTAGCGGGATAAATGAGCAGTTCTTC
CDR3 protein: CSVRTSGINEQFF

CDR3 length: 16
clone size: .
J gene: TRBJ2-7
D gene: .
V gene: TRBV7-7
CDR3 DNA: TGTGCCAGCAGCTTGGGACCAGACCGAGGTGTCTACGAGCAGTACTTC
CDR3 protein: CASSLGPDRGVYEQYF

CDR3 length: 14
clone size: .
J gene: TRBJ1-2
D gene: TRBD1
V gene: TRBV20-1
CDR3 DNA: TGCAGTGCTCCGAGGGGCGGACAGGGGGGTGGCTACACCTTC
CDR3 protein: CSAPRGGQGGGYTF

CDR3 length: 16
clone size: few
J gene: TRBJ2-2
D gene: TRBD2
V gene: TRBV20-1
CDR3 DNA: TGCAGTGCTCCCGGACTAGCGGAGGGGTACACCGGGGAGCTGTTTTTT
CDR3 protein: CSAPGLAEGYTGELFF

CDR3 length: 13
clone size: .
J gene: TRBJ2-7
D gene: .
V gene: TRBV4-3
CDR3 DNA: TGCGCCAGCAGCCAAGACCCGTTAGTAGAGCAGTACTTC
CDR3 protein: CASSQDPLVEQYF

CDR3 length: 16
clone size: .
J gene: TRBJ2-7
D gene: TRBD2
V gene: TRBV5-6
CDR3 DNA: TGTGCCAGCAGCTTTTTTGGAGTGGGAGGGCCCTACGAGCAGTACTTC
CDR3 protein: CASSFFGVGGPYEQYF

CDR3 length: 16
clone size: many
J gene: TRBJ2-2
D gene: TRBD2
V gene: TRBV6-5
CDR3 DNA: TGTGCCAGCATAGGACTAGCGGGAGGTATCACCGGGGAGCTGTTTTTT
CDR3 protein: CASIGLAGGITGELFF

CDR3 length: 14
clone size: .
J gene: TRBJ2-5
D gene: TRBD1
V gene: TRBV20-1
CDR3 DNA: TGCAGTGCTAGAGCGCCGGACAGGCAAGAGACCCAGTACTTC
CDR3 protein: CSARAPDRQETQYF

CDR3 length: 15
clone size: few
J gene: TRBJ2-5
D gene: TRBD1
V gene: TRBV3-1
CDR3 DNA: TGTGCCAGCGGCAGGACAGGGACCGGTTCGGAGACCCAGTACTTC
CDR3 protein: CASGRTGTGSETQYF

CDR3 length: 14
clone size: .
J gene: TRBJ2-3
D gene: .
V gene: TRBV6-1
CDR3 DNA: TGTGCCAGCAGTAGACAGGAGAACACAGATACGCAGTATTTT
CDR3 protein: CASSRQENTDTQYF

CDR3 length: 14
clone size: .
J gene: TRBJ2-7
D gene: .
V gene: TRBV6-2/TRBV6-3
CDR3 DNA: TGTGCCAGCAGTTACTCTGGCAACTCCTACGAGCAGTACTTC
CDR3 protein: CASSYSGNSYEQYF

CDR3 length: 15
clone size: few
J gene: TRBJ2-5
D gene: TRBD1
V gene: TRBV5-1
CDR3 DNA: TGCGCCAGCAGCTTGGGGACAGGGTTGAGGGAGACCCAGTACTTC
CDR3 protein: CASSLGTGLRETQYF

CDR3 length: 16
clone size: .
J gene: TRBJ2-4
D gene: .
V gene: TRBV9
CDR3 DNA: TGTGCCAGCAGCTCTGGGGGGGGCATGTCCAAAAACATTCAGTACTTC
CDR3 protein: CASSSGGGMSKNIQYF

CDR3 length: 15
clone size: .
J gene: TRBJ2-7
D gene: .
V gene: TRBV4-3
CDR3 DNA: TGCGCCAGCAGCCAAGATCGGGGGGCCAACTACGAGCAGTACTTC
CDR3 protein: CASSQDRGANYEQYF

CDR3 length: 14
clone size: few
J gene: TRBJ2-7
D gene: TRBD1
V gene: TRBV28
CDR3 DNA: TGTGCCAGCATACCGGGACAGGGTGTCTACGAGCAGTACTTC
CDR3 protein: CASIPGQGVYEQYF

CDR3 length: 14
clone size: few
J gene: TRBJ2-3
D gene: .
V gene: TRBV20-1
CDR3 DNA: TGCAGTGCTAGAGATCCGCTAGGCACAGATACGCAGTATTTT
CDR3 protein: CSARDPLGTDTQYF

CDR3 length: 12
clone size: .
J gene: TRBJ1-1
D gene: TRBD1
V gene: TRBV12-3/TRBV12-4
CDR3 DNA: TGTGCCAGCAGCCCACACAGGGGGCGGGTTTTCTTT
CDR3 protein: CASSPHRGRVFF

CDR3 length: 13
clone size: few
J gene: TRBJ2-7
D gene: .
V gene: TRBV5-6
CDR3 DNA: TGTGCCAGCCGGACCACAGGGTCCTACGAGCAGTACTTC
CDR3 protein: CASRTTGSYEQYF

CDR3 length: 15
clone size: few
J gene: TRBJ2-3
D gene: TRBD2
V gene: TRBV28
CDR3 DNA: TGTGCCAGCAGTTCCTCTAGCGGCAGCACAGATACGCAGTATTTT
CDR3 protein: CASSSSSGSTDTQYF

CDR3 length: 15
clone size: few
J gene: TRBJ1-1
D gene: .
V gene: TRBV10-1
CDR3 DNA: TGCGCCAGCAGTGAGAATGTAGGGAAGAACACTGAAGCTTTCTTT
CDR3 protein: CASSENVGKNTEAFF

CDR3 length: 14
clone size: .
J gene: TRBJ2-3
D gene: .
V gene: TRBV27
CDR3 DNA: TGTGCCAGCAGTGTACAGGGAAGGACAGATACGCAGTATTTT
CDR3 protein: CASSVQGRTDTQYF

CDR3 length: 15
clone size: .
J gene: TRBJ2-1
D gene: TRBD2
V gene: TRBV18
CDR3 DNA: TGTGCCAGCTCACCGGGACTAGCGAACTACAATGAGCAGTTCTTC
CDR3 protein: CASSPGLANYNEQFF

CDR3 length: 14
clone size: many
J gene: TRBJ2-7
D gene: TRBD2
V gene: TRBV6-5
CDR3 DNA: TGTGCCAGCAGTTACGGGACTAGAGGGTACGAGCAGTACTTC
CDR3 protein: CASSYGTRGYEQYF

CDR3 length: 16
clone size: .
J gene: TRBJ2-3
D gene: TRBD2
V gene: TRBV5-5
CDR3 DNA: TGTGCCAGCAGCTCTGTCATAGCGGGAGGGACAGATACGCAGTATTTT
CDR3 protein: CASSSVIAGGTDTQYF

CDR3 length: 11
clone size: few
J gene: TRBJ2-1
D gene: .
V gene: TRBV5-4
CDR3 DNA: TGTGCCAGCAGCTCGTGGGGGGAGCAGTTCTTC
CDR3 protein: CASSSWGEQFF